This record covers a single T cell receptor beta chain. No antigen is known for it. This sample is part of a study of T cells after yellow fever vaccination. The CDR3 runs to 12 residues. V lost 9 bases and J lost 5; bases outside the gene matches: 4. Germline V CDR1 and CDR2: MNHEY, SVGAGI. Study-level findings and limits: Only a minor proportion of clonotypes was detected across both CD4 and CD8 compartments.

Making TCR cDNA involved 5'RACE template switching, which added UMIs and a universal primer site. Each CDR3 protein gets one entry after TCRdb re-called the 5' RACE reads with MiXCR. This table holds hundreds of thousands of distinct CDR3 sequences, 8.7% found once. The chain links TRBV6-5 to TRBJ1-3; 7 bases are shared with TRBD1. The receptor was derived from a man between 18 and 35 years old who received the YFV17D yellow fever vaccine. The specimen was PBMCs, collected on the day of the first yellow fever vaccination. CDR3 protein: CASRQGRNTIYF. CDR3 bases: TGTGCCAGTCGACAGGGCCGAAACACCATATATTTT.